The rows below give T cell receptor beta chains drawn from one sample of a study of tumor-infiltrating lymphocytes in primary liver carcinoma. A single record per CDR3 protein comes from TCRdb applying MiXCR to the multiplex PCR reads. The table records 300,000 to 400,000 distinct CDR3 sequences, about 60% of them present only once. Sequencing input: peripheral blood. Receptors originate from a man aged 40-50 years with primary liver carcinoma and hepatitis B virus infection. CDR3s include the opening cysteine and the closing phenylalanine or tryptophan. D genes are given only for firm matches. The size field is filled for only some rows; it gives once, few, many or a size class.

TRBV2,few,.,TRBJ2-2,CASSEYVWENTGELFF,TGTGCCAGCAGTGAATACGTTTGGGAGAACACCGGGGAGCTGTTTTTT
TRBV6-6,.,TRBD1,TRBJ1-2,CATSGAGTGGYGYTF,TGTGCCACTTCCGGGGCCGGGACAGGGGGCTATGGCTACACCTTC
TRBV4-2,.,.,TRBJ2-7,CACSQGGVYEQYF,TGTGCCTGCAGCCAAGGCGGCGTCTACGAGCAATACTTC
TRBV14,many,TRBD1,TRBJ2-3,CASSTQDRGTDTQYF,TGTGCCAGCAGCACCCAGGACAGGGGCACAGATACGCAGTATTTT
TRBV10-3,many,TRBD2,TRBJ2-5,CAISSSGSQETQYF,TGTGCCATCAGCTCTAGCGGATCCCAAGAGACCCAGTACTTC
TRBV6-6,.,.,TRBJ2-7,CASRGAVNSFEQYF,TGTGCCAGCAGAGGGGCAGTAAACTCCTTCGAGCAGTACTTC
TRBV25-1,.,.,TRBJ2-1,CASSDGGNYNEQFF,TGTGCCAGCAGTGACGGCGGGAACTACAATGAGCAGTTCTTC
TRBV6-5,many,.,TRBJ2-6,CASRYFTGSGANVLTF,TGTGCCAGCAGATACTTCACGGGCTCTGGGGCCAACGTCCTGACTTTC
TRBV4-3,.,.,TRBJ2-1,CASSLGPDAQSRQFF,TGCGCCAGCAGCCTAGGACCAGACGCACAAAGTCGGCAGTTCTTC
TRBV4-2,many,.,TRBJ2-1,CASSHPGGGNEQFF,TGTGCCAGCAGCCACCCCGGGGGTGGCAATGAGCAGTTCTTC
TRBV12-5,.,.,TRBJ1-5,CASARGDSNQPQHF,TGTGCTAGTGCCCGGGGGGATAGCAATCAGCCCCAGCATTTT
TRBV7-9,.,.,TRBJ2-2,CASSFGVMNTGELFF,TGTGCCAGCAGCTTCGGAGTAATGAACACCGGGGAGCTGTTTTTT
TRBV10-1,few,.,TRBJ1-2,CASQGHTPGVYGYTF,TGCGCCAGTCAGGGACACACTCCAGGGGTCTATGGCTACACCTTC
TRBV28,few,.,TRBJ2-3,CASSLFTLRVVGTDTQYF,TGTGCCAGCAGTCTGTTCACTCTCCGCGTGGTTGGTACAGATACGCAGTATTTT
TRBV7-9,.,.,TRBJ1-2,CASSLAEVYGYTF,TGTGCCAGCAGCTTAGCGGAGGTATATGGCTACACCTTC
TRBV5-1,.,TRBD2,TRBJ2-1,CASSLVSGRGVDGQFF,TGCGCCAGCAGCTTGGTTAGCGGGAGGGGAGTGGATGGGCAGTTCTTC
TRBV6-6,medium-sized,TRBD2,TRBJ2-5,CASSYLRLGLAYQETQYF,TGTGCCAGCAGTTACCTCCGCTTAGGACTAGCTTACCAAGAGACCCAGTACTTC
TRBV11-2,.,TRBD2,TRBJ2-3,CASSLVGTMGTNTQYF,TGTGCCAGCAGCTTAGTGGGGACTATGGGCACAAATACGCAGTATTTT
TRBV30,many,.,TRBJ1-2,CAWRDSYGYTF,TGTGCCTGGAGGGACAGCTATGGCTACACCTTC
TRBV5-4,many,TRBD2,TRBJ2-1,CASSQTGGSYNEQFF,TGTGCCAGCAGCCAAACGGGGGGGTCCTACAATGAGCAGTTCTTC
TRBV10-3,many,.,TRBJ1-1,CAISPDRNTEAFF,TGTGCCATCAGCCCGGACAGGAACACTGAAGCTTTCTTT
TRBV4-3,many,.,TRBJ2-3,CASSQDLITDTQYF,TGCGCCAGCAGCCAAGATCTCATCACAGATACGCAGTATTTT
TRBV5-4,.,.,TRBJ1-2,CASRFGEASGYTF,TGTGCCAGCAGGTTTGGGGAGGCTAGTGGCTACACCTTC
TRBV6-6,.,.,TRBJ2-7,CASSYWGTSYEQYF,TGTGCCAGCAGTTACTGGGGTACAAGCTACGAGCAGTACTTC
TRBV6-6,.,.,TRBJ2-6,CASSYLSVTNVLTF,TGTGCTAGCAGTTACCTCTCTGTGACCAACGTCCTGACTTTC
TRBV30,many,.,TRBJ1-2,CAWTSTNYGYTF,TGTGCCTGGACGTCAACTAACTATGGCTACACCTTC
TRBV11-1,.,TRBD2,TRBJ2-1,CASSPGLANSGQFF,TGTGCCAGCAGCCCCGGACTAGCAAACAGTGGGCAGTTCTTC
TRBV11-2,.,.,TRBJ2-5,CTSNLGLTGNQETQYF,TGTACCAGCAACTTAGGACTAACGGGAAACCAAGAGACCCAGTACTTC
TRBV12-3/TRBV12-4,many,.,TRBJ1-3,CASSLDLGNTIYF,TGTGCCAGCAGTTTAGATCTGGGAAACACCATATATTTT
TRBV6-1,.,.,TRBJ2-6,CASKRGDSSGANVLTF,TGTGCCAGCAAACGAGGTGATAGCTCTGGGGCCAACGTCCTGACTTTC
TRBV4-2,.,.,TRBJ2-7,CASSPGLADEHYF,TGTGCCAGCAGCCCAGGATTAGCGGACGAGCATTACTTC
TRBV11-2,once,.,TRBJ1-3,CASSPQVFGSTIYF,TGTGCCAGCAGCCCGCAAGTTTTCGGAAGCACCATATATTTT
TRBV5-6,many,TRBD1,TRBJ1-2,CASSPGTGAHYTF,TGTGCCAGCAGTCCCGGGACAGGGGCGCACTACACCTTC
TRBV10-3,many,.,TRBJ1-5,CAISGGSNQPQHF,TGTGCCATCAGTGGAGGCAGCAATCAGCCCCAGCATTTT
TRBV5-5,many,.,TRBJ2-3,CASSLDEGSPSTDTQYF,TGTGCCAGCAGCTTGGACGAAGGGTCCCCTAGCACAGATACGCAGTATTTT
TRBV4-2,.,TRBD2,TRBJ2-1,CASSQDDGRAGGEHFF,TGCGCCAGTAGCCAAGATGACGGGAGGGCCGGGGGTGAGCATTTCTTC
TRBV12-3/TRBV12-4,many,TRBD1,TRBJ1-1,CASSTTGGLNTEAFF,TGTGCCAGCAGTACTACAGGGGGTTTGAACACTGAAGCTTTCTTT